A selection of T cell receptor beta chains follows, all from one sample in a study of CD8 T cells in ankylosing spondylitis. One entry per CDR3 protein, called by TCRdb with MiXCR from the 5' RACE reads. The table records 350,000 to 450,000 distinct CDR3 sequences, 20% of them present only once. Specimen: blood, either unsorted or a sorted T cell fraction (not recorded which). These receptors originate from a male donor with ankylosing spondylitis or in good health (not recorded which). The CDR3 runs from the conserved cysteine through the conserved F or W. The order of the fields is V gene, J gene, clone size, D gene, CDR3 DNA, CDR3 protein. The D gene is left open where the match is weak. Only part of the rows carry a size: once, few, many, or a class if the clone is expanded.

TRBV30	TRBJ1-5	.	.	TGTGCCTGGAGTCAAGACATAAATCAGCCCCAGCATTTT	CAWSQDINQPQHF
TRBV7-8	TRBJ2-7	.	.	TGTGCCAGCAGCTTAACTCTGACACCTTACGAGCAGTACTTC	CASSLTLTPYEQYF
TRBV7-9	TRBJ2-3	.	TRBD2	TGTGCCAGCAGCTTAAAGGCGGGGGGATGGGATACGCAGTATTTT	CASSLKAGGWDTQYF
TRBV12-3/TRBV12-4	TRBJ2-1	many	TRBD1	TGTGCCAGCAATCTACAGGGGGGTCACAATGAGCAGTTCTTC	CASNLQGGHNEQFF
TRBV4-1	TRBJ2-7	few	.	TGCGCCAGCAGCCAAGCACACCAGGGACCCTACGAGCAGTACTTC	CASSQAHQGPYEQYF
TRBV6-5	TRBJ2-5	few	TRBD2	TGTGCCAGCAGTTACGGCGGGGGGGTCCAAGAGACCCAGTACTTC	CASSYGGGVQETQYF
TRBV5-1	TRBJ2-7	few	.	TGCGCCAGCAGCTTGGTAGGTGGGGGGACCTACGAGCAGTACTTC	CASSLVGGGTYEQYF
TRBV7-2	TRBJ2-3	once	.	TGTGCCAGCAGCTTAGGGGAGACCACGCATACGCAGTATTTT	CASSLGETTHTQYF
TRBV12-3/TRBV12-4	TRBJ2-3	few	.	TGTGCCAGCACCTCAAGCGGGCCCATCGGGACAGATACGCAGTATTTT	CASTSSGPIGTDTQYF
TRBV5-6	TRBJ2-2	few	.	TGTGCCAGCAGCCCACCGACGAACACCGGGGAGCTGTTTTTT	CASSPPTNTGELFF
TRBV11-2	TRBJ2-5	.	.	TGTGCCAGCAGCTTAGTATCAACCCCCACAAGTGGACAAGAGACCCAGTACTTC	CASSLVSTPTSGQETQYF
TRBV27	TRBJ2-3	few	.	TGTGCCAGCAGTTTATCTCCCAGGCACCCGGGGTATTTT	CASSLSPRHPGYF
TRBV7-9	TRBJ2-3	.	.	TGTGCCAGTGACGGGGGGCTGGATACGCAGTATTTT	CASDGGLDTQYF
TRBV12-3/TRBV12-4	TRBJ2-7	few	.	TGTGCCAGCAGTTTAGCGTTACGGTTACAGGTCGACGAGCAGTACTTC	CASSLALRLQVDEQYF
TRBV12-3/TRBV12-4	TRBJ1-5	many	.	TGTGCCAGCAGTTTACAGGGAAACAATCAGCCCCAGCATTTT	CASSLQGNNQPQHF
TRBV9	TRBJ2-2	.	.	TGTGCCAGCAGCGAACAGGACACCGGGGAGCTGTTTTTT	CASSEQDTGELFF
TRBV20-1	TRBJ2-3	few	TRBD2	TGCAGTGCCAGGAGACGGGGGGGCGGAGATACGCAGTATTTT	CSARRRGGGDTQYF
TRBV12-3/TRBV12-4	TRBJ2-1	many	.	TGTGCCAGCAGTTTAACCAATGAGCAGTTCTTC	CASSLTNEQFF
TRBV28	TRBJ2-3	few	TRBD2	TGTGCCAGCAGTTTAGGCGGGGGGGAAGATACGCAGTATTTT	CASSLGGGEDTQYF
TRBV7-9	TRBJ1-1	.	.	TGTGCCAGCAGCTTAGCGCAGGGATGGAGTGAAGCTTTCTTT	CASSLAQGWSEAFF
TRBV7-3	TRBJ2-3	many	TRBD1	TGTGCCAGCAGCTTGGGGACAGGGAACACAGATACGCAGTATTTT	CASSLGTGNTDTQYF
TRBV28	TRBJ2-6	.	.	TGTGCCAGCAGTTCAATTCTGGTGGATGGGGCCAACGTCCTGACTTTC	CASSSILVDGANVLTF
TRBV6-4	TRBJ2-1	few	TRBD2	TGTGCCAGCAGTCTCGTCTCGGGGAGGGATGAGCAGTTCTTC	CASSLVSGRDEQFF
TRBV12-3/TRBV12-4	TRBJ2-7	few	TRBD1	TGTGCCAGCAGTATAGCGACAGGGGGCCTCTTCTACGAGCAGTACTTC	CASSIATGGLFYEQYF
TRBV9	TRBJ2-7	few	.	TGTGCCAGCAGCGTAGGTGGGACGGGGAATTCCTACGAGCAGTACTTC	CASSVGGTGNSYEQYF
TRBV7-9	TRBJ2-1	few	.	TGTGCCAGCAGCCCCAACATCAACAATGAGCAGTTCTTC	CASSPNINNEQFF
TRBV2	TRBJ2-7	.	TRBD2	TGTGCCAGCAGTGAAGAAGAGGGGAGGGTATACGAGCAGTACTTC	CASSEEEGRVYEQYF
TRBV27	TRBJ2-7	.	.	TGTGCCAGCGGGGGGGGCCCCCCCTACGAGCAGTACTTC	CASGGGPPYEQYF